The clone carrying this TCR beta chain was seen only a few times. Germline assignment: CDR1 KGHSH and CDR2 LQKENI. The CDR3 runs 15 residues. V shed 1 base, J shed 6 bases, and the junction held 3 bases outside the gene matches. The data originate from a study of OX40 agonist ivuxolimab in advanced cancers. Across the whole study: The drug used for patients, ivuxolimab, was an agonistic anti-OX40 (CD134) antibody.

The protocol was immunoSEQ multiplex PCR, while the TCRdb copy is restricted to in-frame clones and leaves out a portion. Of around 71,000 clones detected, around 83% appear once; the ten largest clones hold 0.9% to 1.2%. The sequence came from an adult with an advanced solid tumor such as melanoma, head and neck, liver or kidney cancer. V gene TRBV18 combines with J gene TRBJ2-2; 9 nucleotides agree with TRBD1. The sample consisted of CD4+ or CD8+ T cells sorted from blood, taken in a trial of the OX40 agonist ivuxolimab. As DNA, the CDR3 is TGTGCCAGCTCACCACGGGACAGGGCGCCCGGGGAGCTGTTTTTT. As protein: CASSPRDRAPGELFF.